One and the same sample provided the 26 T cell receptor beta chains below, sequenced in a study of OX40 agonist ivuxolimab in advanced cancers. The data were produced by immunoSEQ multiplex PCR, yet TCRdb's version contains in-frame clones alone and is incomplete. Of some 86,000 clones in the sample, 87% were seen once. The material sequenced was CD4+ or CD8+ T cells sorted from blood, taken in a trial of the OX40 agonist ivuxolimab. The source is an adult with an advanced solid tumor such as melanoma, head and neck, liver or kidney cancer.

This chain connects TRBV5-4 to TRBJ2-3; 15 bases are shared with TRBD2. Unmatched junction bases numbered 10, after V lost 5 bases and J lost 0 bases. This CDR3 is built from 19 residues. The germline gives CDR1 SGHNT, CDR2 YYREEE (reference sequence). DNA of the CDR3: TGTGCCAGCAGGTCGACTTGGACTAGCGGGAGGGTTAGCACAGATACGCAGTATTTT. It yields the protein CASRSTWTSGRVSTDTQYF.

The gene calls are TRBV7-9 and TRBJ2-7; D perhaps matches TRBD1 (5 bases). This CDR3 has 12 residues. Trimming removed 5 bases from V and 11 bases from J, with 16 bases in between. Germline lookup yields CDR1 SEHNR and CDR2 FQNEAQ (reference sequence). CDR3 sequence reads: CASSPQSGIKYF. The DNA of the CDR3 is TGTGCCAGCAGCCCCCAGTCAGGGATAAAGTACTTC.

The chain carries TRBV6-5 and TRBJ2-2; D possibly matches TRBD1 or TRBD2 (5 bases each). This CDR3 region has 13 residues. Germline V gene sequence: CDR1 MNHEY, CDR2 SVGAGI. V was clipped by 4 bases and J by 2 bases, with 5 bases between them. CDR3 coding DNA: TGTGCCAGCAGTTGGGACAACACCGGGGAGCTGTTTTTT. Amino acid sequence: CASSWDNTGELFF.

The chain employs TRBV18 and TRBJ1-5; TRBD1 aligns across 9 bases. Per the germline V gene, CDR1 is KGHSH and CDR2 is LQKENI. CDR3 size: 15 residues. The V and J ends lost 6 bases and 3 bases, in that order; junction bases with no gene match: 6. The CDR3, as DNA: TGTGCCAGCTCCCGCACAGGGGGCATCAATCAGCCCCAGCATTTT. This encodes CASSRTGGINQPQHF.

The V gene is TRBV29-1, the J gene TRBJ1-3; D call uncertain. This CDR3 region has 11 residues. The V end was cut by 6 bases, the J end by 4 bases, with 7 bases between. Germline lookup yields CDR1 SQVTM and CDR2 ANQGSEA. CDR3 coding DNA: TGCAGCGTGGGAATGGGAAACACCATATATTTT. Its translation: CSVGMGNTIYF. Full variable domain (remainder filled in from reference TRBV29-1 and TRBJ1-3): SAVISQKPSRDICQRGTSLTIQCQVDSQVTMMFWYRQQPGQSLTLIATANQGSEATYESGFVIDKFPISRPNLTFSTLTVSNMSPEDSSIYLCSVGMGNTIYFGEGSWLTVV.

This clone was seen a few times. V and J are TRBV5-4 and TRBJ2-3; D uncertain. The CDR3 is 13 residues long. The V end was cut by 3 bases, the J end by 4 bases, with 9 bases between. Germline lookup yields CDR1 SGHNT and CDR2 YYREEE (reference sequence). CDR3 DNA: TGTGCCAGCAGCTCCCTGTCCCCAGATACGCAGTATTTT. Protein: CASSSLSPDTQYF.

V and J are TRBV4-1 and TRBJ2-7, with D hard to call. Looked up from germline, CDR1 is MGHRA and CDR2 is YSYEKL. CDR3 length: 12 amino acids. Trimming took off 1 base at V and 2 bases at J, with 3 bases between the two ends. The CDR3 DNA reads TGCGCCAGCAGCCAAGTTCCCTACGAGCAGTACTTC. Translated, it gives CASSQVPYEQYF.

The genes are TRBV19 and TRBJ1-5; TRBD1 agrees at 12 bases. In germline, CDR1 is LNHDA, CDR2 SQIVND (reference sequence). V lost 7 bases to trimming and J lost 7 bases; unmatched junction nucleotides: 11. The CDR3 covers 16 residues. CDR3 DNA: TGTGCCAGTATACTAAAAGGGACAGGGGGCGGGCAGCCCCAGCATTTT. Protein: CASILKGTGGGQPQHF.

This chain uses TRBV7-2 with TRBJ1-2, with TRBD1 matching over 7 bases. This CDR3 spans 16 amino acids. The germline CDR1 and CDR2 sequences are SGHTA and FQGNSA. V trimming: 6 bases; J trimming: 6 bases; junction bases outside the gene matches: 16. CDR3: CASRLSGTDRAHGYTF. The DNA of the CDR3 is TGTGCCAGCAGACTCAGCGGAACCGACAGGGCACATGGCTACACCTTC.

DNA of the CDR3: TGCGCCAGCAGCTTGGCGGTAGCGGGGGGGGCAGATACGCAGTATTTT. Protein sequence: CASSLAVAGGADTQYF. This chain connects TRBV5-1 to TRBJ2-3; 11 bases agree with TRBD2. V lost 0 bases and J lost 4; bases outside the gene matches: 4. CDR3 size: 16 residues. The germline gives CDR1 SGHRS, CDR2 YFSETQ.

This chain joins TRBV27 and TRBJ1-2; weak D call: TRBD1 (6 bases). Germline assignment: CDR1 MNHEY and CDR2 SMNVEV (reference sequence). The CDR3 consists of 13 residues. V dropped 2 bases and J dropped 2 bases, with 6 bases sitting between them. CDR3 DNA sequence: TGTGCCAGCAGTTTAACAGGGAACTATGGCTACACCTTC. It encodes CASSLTGNYGYTF.

This chain connects TRBV6-1 to TRBJ2-7, with TRBD1 identical over 8 bases. Germline CDR1 reads MNHNS; CDR2 reads SASEGT. The CDR3 has 16 residues. V shed 1 base and J 6 bases; nucleotides not matched to a gene: 11. CDR3 in amino acids: CASSEVVGQGAAEQYF. CDR3 DNA sequence: TGTGCCAGCAGTGAAGTGGTTGGGCAGGGGGCGGCCGAGCAGTACTTC.

The genes are TRBV6-5 and TRBJ2-2; tentatively, D is TRBD1 or TRBD2 (5 bases each). In germline, CDR1 is MNHEY, CDR2 SVGAGI. The V end lost 0 bases, the J end lost 3 bases, and 11 bases lay between the germline ends. This CDR3 is built from 16 residues. This CDR3 reads CASSYSGAFYTGELFF. The CDR3 DNA reads TGTGCCAGCAGTTACTCCGGGGCATTCTACACCGGGGAGCTGTTTTTT.

The DNA of the CDR3 is TGTGCCAGCTCAGCCCCTAGAGGGTCGAACACTGAAGCTTTCTTT. This translates into CASSAPRGSNTEAFF. This chain joins TRBV18 and TRBJ1-1; D not resolved. Germline V gene data show CDR1 as KGHSH and CDR2 as LQKENI. The CDR3 length is 15 residues. V was shortened by 5 bases and J by 1 base, with 14 bases between the two germline ends.

The chain carries TRBV18 and TRBJ2-7; D is uncertain. There are 12 residues in the CDR3. Germline assignment: CDR1 KGHSH and CDR2 LQKENI. Trimming stripped 3 bases from V and 8 bases from J, with 11 bases between. The CDR3: CASSPDDRKQYF. The CDR3 nucleotides are TGTGCCAGCTCACCGGACGATCGAAAGCAGTACTTC.

This chain uses TRBV28 with TRBJ2-7, with D hard to call. CDR3 length: 14 amino acids. Trimming cost V 6 bases and J 3 bases, with 15 bases left between them. Germline V gene lookup returns CDR1 MDHEN and CDR2 SYDVKM. CDR3 nucleotide sequence: TGTGCCAGCAGGCCCGGCGGAGATCGCTACGAGCAGTACTTC. This gives the protein CASRPGGDRYEQYF.

This sequence joins TRBV30 and TRBJ2-7; D is ambiguous. The CDR3 runs to 11 residues. V lost 0 bases, J lost 7 bases, and 7 bases lay in between. Germline V lookup: CDR1 GTSNPN, CDR2 SVGIG (reference sequence). The CDR3 reads CAWSVRQEQYF. The CDR3 DNA reads as TGTGCCTGGAGTGTACGGCAGGAGCAGTACTTC.

The chain employs TRBV27 and TRBJ2-5; D may be TRBD2 (6 bases). Germline CDR1 is MNHEY and CDR2 is SMNVEV (reference sequence). V was cut by 5 bases and J by 5 bases, with 18 bases left in between. The CDR3 spans 15 residues. The CDR3 spells CASSRPGVVGETQYF. The CDR3, as DNA: TGTGCCAGCAGTAGACCGGGAGTCGTCGGGGAGACCCAGTACTTC.

The genes are TRBV10-3 and TRBJ2-5; perhaps TRBD1 as D (5 bases). The germline gives CDR1 ENHRY, CDR2 SYGVKD. The CDR3 extends over 16 amino acids. V was pared by 0 bases and J by 5 bases, with 16 bases between. The CDR3 coding sequence is TGTGCCATCAGTGAGTCGCTGAGCCAGGGTTGGGAGACCCAGTACTTC. Its protein product is CAISESLSQGWETQYF.

V usage is TRBV29-1 and J usage is TRBJ2-1; D not resolved. This CDR3 contains 9 residues. Trimming pared 8 bases from V and 10 bases from J, leaving 9 bases between. Per the germline V gene, CDR1 is SQVTM and CDR2 is ANQGSEA. The DNA of the CDR3 is TGCAGCATAGGAGTCGAGCAGTTCTTC. Residues: CSIGVEQFF.

This clone occurred once. V is TRBV7-8 and J is TRBJ2-7; 12 bases match TRBD2. The length of the CDR3 is 18 residues. Germline values: CDR1 SGHVS, CDR2 FQNEAQ. The V and J ends lost 0 bases and 4 bases, in that order; junction bases with no gene match: 10. DNA of the CDR3: TGTGCCAGCAGCTTAGCGGGGCTAGCGGGAGGGCCGGGGTACGAGCAGTACTTC. Translating it yields CASSLAGLAGGPGYEQYF. Together with reference TRBV7-8 and TRBJ2-7, the CDR3 gives the full variable domain: GAGVSQSPRYKVAKRGQDVALRCDPISGHVSLFWYQQALGQGPEFLTYFQNEAQLDKSGLPSDRFFAERPEGSVSTLKIQRTQQEDSAVYLCASSLAGLAGGPGYEQYFGPGTRLTVT.

This clone appeared a few times. The chain uses TRBV18 and TRBJ1-2; D might be TRBD1 (6 bases). The germline V gene encodes CDR1 KGHSH and CDR2 LQKENI. The V end was cut by 2 bases, the J end by 0 bases, with 10 bases between. CDR3 length: 15 residues. CDR3 loop: CASSPAAGANYGYTF. CDR3 in DNA: TGTGCCAGCTCACCAGCGGCAGGGGCTAACTATGGCTACACCTTC. Full variable domain (missing parts from reference TRBV18 and TRBJ1-2): NAGVMQNPRHLVRRRGQEARLRCSPMKGHSHVYWYRQLPEEGLKFMVYLQKENIIDESGMPKERFSAEFPKEGPSILRIQQVVRGDSAAYFCASSPAAGANYGYTFGSGTRLTVV.

This chain uses TRBV6-1 with TRBJ1-1; perhaps TRBD1 as D (6 bases). Deletions cut 8 bases from V and 3 bases from J, with 7 bases between. CDR1 MNHNS and CDR2 SASEGT come from the germline V gene. The CDR3 spans 11 residues. CDR3 nucleotide sequence: TGTGCCAGCCACAGGGACACTGAAGCTTTCTTT. As protein: CASHRDTEAFF.

The V and J genes are TRBV30 and TRBJ2-3; 7 nucleotides line up with TRBD2. Germline V gene lookup returns CDR1 GTSNPN and CDR2 SVGIG (reference sequence). The CDR3 totals 12 residues. J lost 6 bases, V lost 3 bases, and 3 bases had no gene match. The CDR3 spells CAWSAGGDTQYF. In DNA, the CDR3 is TGTGCCTGGAGCGCCGGGGGGGATACGCAGTATTTT.

The V call is TRBV5-6, the J call TRBJ1-5; 8 nucleotides agree with TRBD1. J lost 5 bases, V lost 5 bases, and 12 bases had no gene match. The CDR3 is 16 amino acids. Germline V gives CDR1 SGHDT, CDR2 YYEEEE. The CDR3 DNA follows: TGTGCCAGCAGTAGAGGGGCAGGGGGCATCGATCAGCCCCAGCATTTT. This encodes CASSRGAGGIDQPQHF. Variable domain in full (rest from reference TRBV5-6 and TRBJ1-5): DAGVTQSPTHLIKTRGQQVTLRCSPKSGHDTVSWYQQALGQGPQFIFQYYEEEERQRGNFPDRFSGHQFPNYSSELNVNALLLGDSALYLCASSRGAGGIDQPQHFGDGTRLSIL.

V gene TRBV18 combines with J gene TRBJ2-1; perhaps TRBD2 as D (6 bases). Per germline, CDR1 KGHSH and CDR2 LQKENI. Trimming removed 6 bases from V and 4 bases from J, with 10 bases in between. CDR3 length equals 13 residues. CDR3 DNA sequence: TGTGCCAGCTCGCCGGGACTTTACAATGAGCAGTTCTTC. Amino acid sequence: CASSPGLYNEQFF.